Sequencing of this TCR beta chain was carried out in a study of cytomegalovirus exposure and HLA in healthy donors (dated by TCRdb to 2016 to 2017). For the wider study: In an earlier analysis of fewer than 750 of the donors, 276 Gb of sequence data and 90 million to 120 million unique TCR beta sequences from 150 million to 200 million T cells were reported. The study was designed to test whether signatures of past pathogen exposure could be identified by cataloging public T cell receptors. The study combined high-throughput TCR immunosequencing, statistical association of individual TCRs with disease status, and machine learning to predict cytomegalovirus infection status. In a later genetic analysis, genome-wide SNP genotypes for 398 of the 666 donors were used, and that subset was treated as a discovery cohort. The genetic ancestry cluster associated with self-reported Caucasian donors included about four fifths of the roughly 380 genotyped donors. The number of donors typed differed by locus, with roughly 620-630 for A, B, C, DRB1 and DQB1, 522 for DQA1, 600 to 610 for DPA1, and approximately 470 for DPB1. Donor age, sex, ethnicity and CMV serostatus were compiled together with the repertoire data. Because of strong linkage in the cohort, 5 or 6 DR-DQ haplotypes were treated as single units for association and clustering. The later analysis used no new phenotypic data to find candidate immune exposures, relying instead on TCR beta sequences and their occurrence across donors. A later analysis re-examined previously published TCR beta repertoires from about 670 donors and added high-resolution HLA genotyping to investigate patterns of TCR occurrence. The study used immunosequencing to profile the T cell repertoires of several hundred subjects and linked those repertoires to cytomegalovirus serostatus. Along with the roughly 670-subject first cohort, a separate validation cohort of more than 90 different subjects was used. Among roughly 400 genotyped donors of the cohort, an average of roughly 230,000 unique TCR beta nucleotide sequences was sequenced per donor, of which about 18% were non-productive. An earlier analysis of several hundred of the donors applied high-throughput TCR beta sequencing to assess whether each TCR beta V gene segment acted as functional or pseudogenic. All discovery cohort repertoires had been generated on a single sequencing platform. HLA typing covered class I and class II loci at four-digit resolution. Approximately 300 gigabases of sequencing data and roughly 90 million unique TCR sequences were included in an early release covering roughly 700 HLA-typed donors. Overall results and qualifications from the work: Presence/absence analyses assumed roughly uniform sequencing depth across donors, an assumption that may not hold. While some public TCRs were present in many individuals, most TCR sequences turned up only very rarely across donors. A later analysis found that TCR association rates varied across HLA loci, with DRB1 alleles showing the most associated TCRs and HLA-C alleles the fewest. A total of some 180 TCR beta chains were listed by the study as associated with cytomegalovirus. Because some donors lacked HLA typing at each locus, the association tests relied only on the typed subset. In a later genetic analysis, a missense DCLRE1C variant was associated with V-gene and J-gene trimming of TCR beta chains, and the association was replicated in an independent cohort. A few of the identified cytomegalovirus-associated TCR beta chains were confirmed in vitro to be specific for cytomegalovirus antigens. Compared with the approximately 720-donor mean, donors in an Asian-associated ancestry cluster had fewer N-insertions in productive TCRs, according to a later genetic analysis. Because counts were too low, under 20 rarely observed V segments, including chromosome 9 orphons, were left out of the earlier analysis of 587 of the donors. When HLA alleles, especially DR and DQ, strongly co-occurred, attributing TCR associations to individual alleles was difficult. The cohort was sequenced for TCR beta chains only, and without alpha or paired-chain data the features that could be detected were limited. In an earlier analysis of 450 to 750 of the donors, most TCR beta V segments appeared in productive rearrangements about 87% or about 30% of the time, broadly matching IMGT annotations. In a later analysis, HLA-associated TCR beta chains showed more clonal expansion and lower generation probabilities than non-associated chains that were equally common. In a later analysis, several top co-occurrence clusters were reported to appear linked to parvovirus B19, influenza, CMV and Epstein-Barr virus. In a later analysis, most CMV-associated TCR beta chains were found to appear HLA-restricted, with HLA associations seemingly driven largely by CMV exposure. Correlated functional status among segregating V segments might be attributable to linkage disequilibrium, but an unknown experimental factor could not be ruled out. Immune exposure information for the cohort was limited to CMV serostatus. At a false discovery rate of 0.05, a later analysis linked about 16,000 TCR beta sequences to specific HLA alleles. A further reported finding was that TCR beta sequences accurately predicted the HLA-A and HLA-B alleles for most subjects in the first cohort. The classifier was reported to diagnose cytomegalovirus status with high specificity and sensitivity in both the original and validation cohorts. Some IMGT-functional V segments, including TRBV6-2 and TRBV6-3, could not be distinguished by the 87-base-pair reads and were therefore excluded. It was suggested by the authors that the approach could potentially be generalized to other disease states and immunological phenotypes. A cluster of highly shared sequence variants was judged likely to represent a technical artifact of the sequencing pipeline.

V was cut back by 1 base and J by 2 bases, leaving a gap of 11 bases between them. The germline V gene provides CDR1 SGHVS and CDR2 FQNEAQ. The CDR3 numbers 15 residues from cysteine through phenylalanine. The only DNA kept is the CDR3, 45 bases in frame from the first base. The cohort consisted of some 670 healthy bone marrow donors. All cohort members were sampled while nominally healthy, although unrecorded immune exposures were likely present. The donor tested CMV seronegative, placing the donor among the roughly 340 seronegative members of the cohort. A peripheral blood sample was collected from each donor, and TCR beta sequencing was performed on peripheral blood mononuclear cells. The Qiagen DNeasy Blood Extraction Kit was used to extract genomic DNA from the blood cell samples. The sample holds a few counts of this clone. There is no known antigen for this receptor. No base quality information exists; no much larger clone differs at one position.

The library was made by the immunoSEQ multiplex PCR assay. A mixture of 60 forward primers for TCR Vbeta segments and 13 reverse primers for TCR Jbeta segments was used in the multiplex PCR. Amplification of the CDR3 region of rearranged TCR beta genes was performed with a multiplex PCR assay on genomic DNA. On the Illumina HiSeq System, the amplified TCR beta libraries were sequenced as 87-base-pair reads. As for the authors' bioinformatics: A later analysis tallied tens of millions of unique TCR beta chains across the 650 to 750 repertoires, and around 12 million of those chains were shared by two or more donors. Raw reads were error-corrected and collapsed into unique sequences with a nearest-neighbor algorithm that merged closely related sequences to remove PCR and sequencing errors. Alignment of CDR3 sequences to IMGT reference sequences was used to assign V, D and J gene segments. Each retained sequence needed at least a six-nucleotide match to both a V gene segment and a J gene segment. A rearrangement counted as productive if the CDR3 had no stop codons and remained in frame with V and J, and every other rearrangement counted as non-productive. Following IMGT convention, CDR3 was defined as the stretch from the second conserved V-encoded cysteine to the conserved J-encoded phenylalanine. The earlier analysis of about 530 of the donors excluded any sequence lacking an unambiguous match to a single V gene segment. In an earlier analysis of some 590 of the donors, a V segment was called functional when productive rearrangements were above 56.7%, and segregating when the standard deviation between donors exceeded 5%. To diagnose cytomegalovirus status from the catalog of TCR beta chain sequences, a statistical classification framework was built. In a later analysis, V and J genes were assigned by comparing TCR nucleotide sequences against IMGT/GENE-DB human TR gene sequences. Using the TCRdist pipeline, a later analysis assigned CDR3 sequences along with most-parsimonious VDJ recombination scenarios. In a later analysis, every TCR beta chain was defined by the combination of its CDR3 amino acid sequence and its V-gene family, and reads without a unique V-gene family were dropped. A later analysis removed over 500 highly shared, low-generation-probability nucleotide sequences to deal with suspected cross-contamination and a sequencing artifact. In a later analysis, a clonal expansion index was calculated for each public chain from normalized within-repertoire ranks of inferred template counts. Generation probabilities in a later analysis came from a VDJ recombination model fitted to out-of-frame rearrangements, and those results were checked against IGoR. In a later analysis, TCR-TCR, TCR-HLA and TCR-CMV co-occurrence was scored with hypergeometric tests, and a repertoire-size bias correction was applied to TCR pairs. False discovery rates were estimated in a later analysis by permuting HLA or CMV assignments 20 times. In a later analysis, co-occurring TCRs were grouped using DBSCAN, with TCRdist sequence similarity added in when clustering inside HLA-allele-positive subsets. Co-occurrence clustering excluded repertoires with fewer than 30,000 or more than 120,000 public chains, plus five with anomalous nucleotide sharing. In its TCRdb copy, this immuneACCESS table keeps in-frame sequences only and misses some clones. Where compared with another copy, unresolved V genes explain less than half of these, and the others have no known cause. D and trimming were read from the DNA, whereas the V and J calls and clone size are those reported in that table. The sample data list 140,000 or so clones, and about two thirds of these were observed just once. The leading ten clones occupy 4% to 5.5% of the sample.

Sequenced sample: PBMCs. This clonotype originated in a man in his fifties or sixties in good health and CMV-seronegative. The sequence joins TRBV7-8 to TRBJ1-1; matching of 6 bases hints at TRBD1 as the D gene. DNA sequence: TGTGCCAGCAGCTTAGGTGGCAGGGGAAACACTGAAGCTTTCTTT. Translated, it gives CASSLGGRGNTEAFF.